This entry lists 16 T cell receptor beta chains sequenced from one sample in a study of shared clonotypes between healthy human individuals. The assay was immunoSEQ multiplex PCR, and TCRdb's table has in-frame clones only and misses some. The sample holds under 650,000 clones; 95% to 97% are singletons and the top ten take under 0.06%. Input material: naive CD4+ T cells sorted from blood. The sample's subset: CD45RA+ positively selected. These receptors all come from a woman in her twenties or thirties in good health.

V gene TRBV2 combines with J gene TRBJ2-2, with 7 nucleotides matching TRBD2. The CDR3 is 15 residues long. The V segment lost 7 bases and the J segment 7 bases; nucleotides outside the gene matches: 12. Germline V gene data show CDR1 as SNHLY and CDR2 as FYNNEI. CDR3 coding DNA: TGTGCCAGCATGTGGGGGGGAACGGACGGCGGGGAGCTGTTTTTT. Its translation: CASMWGGTDGGELFF.

This clone came up a few times. The CDR3 sequence is CASSATLSEQFF. The CDR3 nucleotides are TGTGCCAGCAGCGCAACCCTTTCTGAGCAGTTCTTC. This chain uses TRBV7-9 with TRBJ2-1; D uncertain. The V gene lost 5 bases and the J gene lost 9 bases, with 11 bases spanning the gap. This CDR3 has 12 amino acids. Germline-derived CDR1 and CDR2 are SEHNR and FQNEAQ (reference sequence).

The CDR3 DNA is TGTGCCAGCAGCGTCGGGACTCTTGCCTCCTACGAGCAGTACTTC. This encodes CASSVGTLASYEQYF. The chain uses TRBV7-7 and TRBJ2-7, with a possible D match to TRBD2 (6 bases). CDR3 length: 15 residues. Looked up from germline, CDR1 is SSHAT and CDR2 is FNYEAQ (reference sequence). V was clipped by 5 bases and J by 0 bases, with 14 bases between them.

The chain joins TRBV2 to TRBJ1-2, with TRBD1 matching over 7 bases. V lost 5 bases and J lost 4; bases outside the gene matches: 4. This CDR3 has 13 residues. Germline V gene lookup returns CDR1 SNHLY and CDR2 FYNNEI. The CDR3 DNA reads as TGTGCCAGCAGTCGGGACAGAATCTATGGCTACACCTTC. The encoded protein is CASSRDRIYGYTF.

The gene calls are TRBV7-9 and TRBJ1-1; D is undetermined. This CDR3 has 11 amino acids. The V gene lost 10 bases and the J gene lost 5 bases, with 11 bases spanning the gap. The V gene's germline CDR1 is SEHNR and CDR2 FQNEAQ (reference sequence). The CDR3 sequence: CAILGGTEAFF. The DNA of the CDR3 is TGTGCCATCCTTGGTGGAACTGAAGCTTTCTTT.

The V call is TRBV6-5, the J call TRBJ2-7, with D maybe TRBD1 (6 bases). V was trimmed by 10 bases and J by 6 bases, leaving 19 bases between them. Per the germline V gene, CDR1 is MNHEY and CDR2 is SVGAGI. The CDR3 is 13 amino acids. The CDR3: CATSKQGIGEQYF. The CDR3 region has the DNA TGTGCCACCTCAAAGCAGGGGATCGGCGAGCAGTACTTC.

The J gene is TRBJ2-3, the V gene TRBV28; D not certain. The CDR3 runs 14 residues. CDR1 MDHEN and CDR2 SYDVKM come from the germline V gene. Trimming cost V 5 bases and J 2 bases, with 11 bases left between them. CDR3 loop: CASSLRLHTDTQYF. The CDR3 DNA is TGTGCCAGCAGTCTCCGACTCCACACAGATACGCAGTATTTT.

The chain couples TRBV28 to TRBJ1-5; D is possibly TRBD1 (5 bases). Germline CDR1 is MDHEN and CDR2 is SYDVKM. The V gene lost 2 bases and the J gene lost 3 bases, with 14 bases spanning the gap. The CDR3 is 16 residues long. CDR3 protein: CASSLGGSGLNQPQHF. The CDR3, as DNA: TGTGCCAGCAGTTTAGGGGGATCAGGTCTCAATCAGCCCCAGCATTTT.

This sequence joins TRBV28 and TRBJ1-5, with 8 bases matching TRBD1. CDR1 and CDR2 from the germline V gene are MDHEN and SYDVKM. CDR3 size: 15 residues. Unmatched junction bases numbered 7, after V lost 6 bases and J lost 3 bases. The CDR3 region is CASSKRTGYNQPQHF. In DNA form, the CDR3 reads TGTGCCAGCAGCAAACGGACAGGGTACAATCAGCCCCAGCATTTT.

The chain uses TRBV5-1 and TRBJ2-3; no definite D call. Germline lookup yields CDR1 SGHRS and CDR2 YFSETQ. The CDR3 contains 13 residues. Trimming took 1 base from V and 2 from J, leaving 5 bases between them. The CDR3 DNA reads TGCGCCAGCAGCTTGTCCTTCACAGATACGCAGTATTTT. Encoded protein: CASSLSFTDTQYF. Together with reference TRBV5-1 and TRBJ2-3, the CDR3 gives the full variable domain: KAGVTQTPRYLIKTRGQQVTLSCSPISGHRSVSWYQQTPGQGLQFLFEYFSETQRNKGNFPGRFSGRQFSNSRSEMNVSTLELGDSALYLCASSLSFTDTQYFGPGTRLTVL.

This clone has just one count. The gene calls are TRBV5-1 and TRBJ2-2; 9 positions match TRBD2. The germline V gene encodes CDR1 SGHRS and CDR2 YFSETQ. Trimming took 0 bases from V and 7 from J; bases not matched to a gene: 4. The CDR3 loop spans 15 amino acids. CDR3 DNA: TGCGCCAGCAGCTTGGTAGCGGGAGTGGTCGGGGAGCTGTTTTTT. This encodes CASSLVAGVVGELFF.

The table lists this clone with a count of one. The CDR3 sequence: CSVARKSGTVGETQYF. In nucleotides, the CDR3 is TGCAGCGTTGCGCGCAAATCCGGGACAGTCGGAGAGACCCAGTACTTC. The chain employs TRBV29-1 and TRBJ2-5; TRBD1 matches at 7 bases. Germline CDR1 and CDR2: SQVTM and ANQGSEA. V lost 4 bases and J lost 4; bases outside the gene matches: 15. The CDR3 has 16 residues. The whole variable domain, remainder taken from reference TRBV29-1 and TRBJ2-5, is SAVISQKPSRDICQRGTSLTIQCQVDSQVTMMFWYRQQPGQSLTLIATANQGSEATYESGFVIDKFPISRPNLTFSTLTVSNMSPEDSSIYLCSVARKSGTVGETQYFGPGTRLLVL.

The rearrangement joins TRBV29-1 to TRBJ2-1; TRBD2 might be the D (5 bases). CDR3 size: 14 residues. Germline loops: CDR1 SQVTM, CDR2 ANQGSEA. The V end was cut by 6 bases, the J end by 4 bases, with 16 bases between. As DNA, the CDR3 is TGCAGCGTGGAGGATTTACGGTCGTACAATGAGCAGTTCTTC. It codes for CSVEDLRSYNEQFF.

The chain is built from TRBV11-2 and TRBJ2-2; 14 nucleotides align to TRBD2. This CDR3 is built from 16 residues. V was clipped by 4 bases and J by 7 bases; unmatched bases: 5. Germline CDR1 SGHAT, CDR2 FQNNGV. CDR3 in amino acids: CASSWGLAGEGGELFF. For the CDR3, the DNA is TGTGCCAGCAGCTGGGGACTAGCGGGAGAGGGCGGGGAGCTGTTTTTT.

The gene calls are TRBV5-1 and TRBJ2-3, with 13 nucleotides matching TRBD2. The CDR3 is made up of 17 amino acids. CDR1 is SGHRS, CDR2 YFSETQ, per germline. Trimming took 4 bases from V and 0 from J; bases not matched to a gene: 5. CDR3 DNA sequence: TGCGCCAGCAGCGTAGAACTAGCGGGAGGGAGCACAGATACGCAGTATTTT. It codes for CASSVELAGGSTDTQYF.

The gene calls are TRBV6-6 and TRBJ2-3, with D uncertain. Germline V gives CDR1 MNHNY, CDR2 SVGAGI (reference sequence). Deletions cut 6 bases from V and 3 bases from J, with 10 bases between. The CDR3 runs 13 residues. CDR3 sequence (DNA): TGTGCCAGCAGACCCGGACGGACAGATACGCAGTATTTT. Its protein is CASRPGRTDTQYF.